What follows is one T cell receptor beta chain and its context. The V gene's germline CDR1 is KGHSH and CDR2 LQKENI. The CDR3 loop spans 13 amino acids. The germline V and J ends were trimmed by 8 bases and 4 bases, with 14 bases remaining between them. The data stem from a study of blood T cell repertoires in COVID-19. Study information: COVID-19 samples from acute and convalescent phases originated in the United States, Italy and Spain.

Repertoires were generated with immunoSEQ multiplex PCR, while TCRdb's copy carries only in-frame clones and drops some. In the table there are about 160,000 clones, roughly 89% of which are singletons. The receptor was derived from an older woman who had recovered from COVID-19. Input material: peripheral blood. The rearrangement joins TRBV18 to TRBJ1-1; no firm D call. The CDR3 region is CASLESVSTEAFF. CDR3 DNA: TGTGCCAGCCTAGAATCGGTCAGCACTGAAGCTTTCTTT.